This is a list of T cell receptor beta chains from one sample in a study of CD8+ T cells in alopecia areata. Libraries were prepared by immunoSEQ multiplex PCR; TCRdb keeps only in-frame clonotypes and omits some of them. The data contain about 150,000 clones, 45% to 60% of them seen just once; the ten biggest clones take up roughly 19%. The material sequenced was CD8+ T cells sorted from blood, taken at week 0. All receptors come from a human donor with alopecia areata. The CDR3 runs from the conserved cysteine through the conserved F or W. Fields, in order: V gene, J gene, CDR3 protein.

v_call: TRBV27
j_call: TRBJ1-5
cdr3_aa: CASSFSGAGQPQHF

v_call: TRBV10-3
j_call: TRBJ2-1
cdr3_aa: CATVDKTGYNEQFF

v_call: TRBV7-9
j_call: TRBJ2-1
cdr3_aa: CASSQSLNNEQFF

v_call: TRBV19
j_call: TRBJ2-1
cdr3_aa: CASSTTGVNEQFF

v_call: TRBV9
j_call: TRBJ2-7
cdr3_aa: CASGAGGGPIFF

v_call: TRBV5-6
j_call: TRBJ1-3
cdr3_aa: CASSFPGQEGNTIYF

v_call: TRBV6-6
j_call: TRBJ1-2
cdr3_aa: CASSYLGSNYGYTF

v_call: TRBV7-6
j_call: TRBJ2-3
cdr3_aa: CASSLVSRDSEVTDTQYF

v_call: TRBV5-6
j_call: TRBJ1-1
cdr3_aa: CASSLAGDTEAFF

v_call: TRBV9
j_call: TRBJ1-1
cdr3_aa: CASSVATQGGRNEAFF

v_call: TRBV29-1
j_call: TRBJ2-1
cdr3_aa: CSVQLAGGDRIF

v_call: TRBV30
j_call: TRBJ2-7
cdr3_aa: CAWSTDEGRGEQYF

v_call: TRBV4-3
j_call: TRBJ1-2
cdr3_aa: CASSQDRGVSGYGYTF

v_call: TRBV4-1
j_call: TRBJ1-2
cdr3_aa: CASSQEWWGRNYGYTF

v_call: TRBV29-1
j_call: TRBJ2-7
cdr3_aa: CSVETATSSYEQYF

v_call: TRBV4-3
j_call: TRBJ2-7
cdr3_aa: CASSQGSVDYEQYF

v_call: TRBV4-3
j_call: TRBJ2-7
cdr3_aa: CASSQDGNSYEQYF

v_call: TRBV27
j_call: TRBJ1-1
cdr3_aa: CASSLKQLNTEAFF